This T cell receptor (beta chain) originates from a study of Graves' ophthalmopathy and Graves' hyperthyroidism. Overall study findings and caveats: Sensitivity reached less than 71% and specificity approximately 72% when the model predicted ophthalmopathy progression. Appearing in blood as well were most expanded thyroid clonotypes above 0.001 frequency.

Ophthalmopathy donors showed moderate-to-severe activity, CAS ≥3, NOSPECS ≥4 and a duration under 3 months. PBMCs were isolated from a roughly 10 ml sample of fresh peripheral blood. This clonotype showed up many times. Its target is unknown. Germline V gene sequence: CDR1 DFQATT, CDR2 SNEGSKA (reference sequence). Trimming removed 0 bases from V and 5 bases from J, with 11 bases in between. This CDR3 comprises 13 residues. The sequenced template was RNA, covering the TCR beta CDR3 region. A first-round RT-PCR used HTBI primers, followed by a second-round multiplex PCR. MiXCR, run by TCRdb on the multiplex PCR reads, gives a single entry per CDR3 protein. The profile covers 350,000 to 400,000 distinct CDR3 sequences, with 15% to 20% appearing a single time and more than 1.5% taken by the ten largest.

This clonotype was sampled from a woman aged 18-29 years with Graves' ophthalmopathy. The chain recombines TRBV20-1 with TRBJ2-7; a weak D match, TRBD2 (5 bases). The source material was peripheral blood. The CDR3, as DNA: TGCAGTGCTAGAGAGGGAGCGAGGGACGAGCAGTACTTC. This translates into CSAREGARDEQYF.